Following are 25 T cell receptor beta chains from one sample sequenced in a study of blood T cells in healthy people across ages. With a J-beta primer mix and a sample-barcoded 5' primer, a second PCR ran roughly 7 to 11 cycles. TCRdb reprocessed the 5' RACE reads via MiXCR and lists one record per CDR3 protein. This sample yields approximately 600,000 distinct CDR3 sequences, of which under 70% are seen a single time; over 30% belongs to the top ten. Source material: blood. These receptors were collected from a man in his sixties in good health.

This chain uses TRBV29-1 with TRBJ1-2; 9 positions match TRBD1. The CDR3 extends over 12 amino acids. Trimming at V came to 2 bases and at J to 11 bases, leaving 6 bases not matched to a gene. The germline CDR1 and CDR2 sequences are SQVTM and ANQGSEA. This chain's CDR3 is CSVEPGQGSYTF. In DNA, the CDR3 is TGCAGCGTTGAACCGGGACAGGGCAGTTACACCTTC. Complete variable domain (other parts from reference TRBV29-1 and TRBJ1-2): SAVISQKPSRDICQRGTSLTIQCQVDSQVTMMFWYRQQPGQSLTLIATANQGSEATYESGFVIDKFPISRPNLTFSTLTVSNMSPEDSSIYLCSVEPGQGSYTFGSGTRLTVV.

The chain is built from TRBV7-9 and TRBJ2-4; 8 bases are a match to TRBD1. The CDR3 is 15 residues long. J gave up 6 bases and V 2 bases, and 6 bases lay outside the gene matches. CDR1 SEHNR and CDR2 FQNEAQ come from the germline V gene (reference sequence). DNA of the CDR3: TGTGCCAGCAGCTTAAGGGCAGGGGGCTTAAACATTCAGTACTTC. This sequence encodes CASSLRAGGLNIQYF.

A few counts support this clonotype. The J gene is TRBJ1-3, the V gene TRBV4-1; 9 nucleotides align to TRBD1. The CDR3 covers 17 residues. Unmatched junction bases numbered 4, after V lost 1 base and J lost 0 bases. Germline V gene sequence: CDR1 MGHRA, CDR2 YSYEKL. The CDR3 DNA reads TGCGCCAGCAGCCAAGGTCCGACAGGGGGCTCTGGAAACACCATATATTTT. Translated: CASSQGPTGGSGNTIYF.

This chain joins TRBV5-5 and TRBJ2-1; TRBD1 matches at 9 bases. The CDR3 totals 16 residues. Germline V gene lookup returns CDR1 SGHKS and CDR2 YYEKEE (reference sequence). V trimming: 0 bases; J trimming: 4 bases; junction bases outside the gene matches: 5. This CDR3 reads CASSLAGTGLYNEQFF. The CDR3 DNA reads TGTGCCAGCAGCTTGGCCGGGACAGGGCTTTACAATGAGCAGTTCTTC.

In this sample, this clonotype turned up many times. The chain couples TRBV6-5 to TRBJ2-7; perhaps TRBD2 as D (6 bases). This CDR3 contains 15 residues. Trimming cost V 6 bases and J 0 bases, with 15 bases left between them. The germline V gene has CDR1 MNHEY and CDR2 SVGAGI. The CDR3 DNA reads as TGTGCCAGCAGATGGCTTGGGGGGAGCTCCTACGAGCAGTACTTC. Protein product: CASRWLGGSSYEQYF.

This clonotype was recorded once. The V gene is TRBV10-3, the J gene TRBJ2-3; 9 nucleotides line up with TRBD1. V was clipped by 2 bases and J by 2 bases; unmatched bases: 17. CDR3 length equals 20 residues. Germline CDR1 and CDR2: ENHRY and SYGVKD. For the CDR3, the DNA is TGTGCCATCAGTGAGGGTGGCCTTGGGACAGGGAGAGAAATCACAGATACGCAGTATTTT. Residues: CAISEGGLGTGREITDTQYF.

V gene TRBV27 combines with J gene TRBJ2-3; 8 bases map to TRBD2. The CDR3 is 16 residues long. CDR1 and CDR2 (germline): MNHEY, SMNVEV (reference sequence). With V trimmed by 6 bases and J by 2 bases, 10 bases remained unmatched. The CDR3 DNA follows: TGTGCCAGCAGGCCGAACCGGGGGGGCCACACAGATACGCAGTATTTT. It specifies CASRPNRGGHTDTQYF.

This clonotype was seen at least ten times. V usage is TRBV10-3 and J usage is TRBJ1-2, with D possibly being TRBD1 (5 bases). From germline, CDR1 is ENHRY and CDR2 SYGVKD. Deletions cut 7 bases from V and 4 bases from J, with 16 bases between. The CDR3 runs to 14 residues. This CDR3 is CAINRTPGTYGYTF. The CDR3 region has the DNA TGTGCCATCAACCGAACACCGGGGACCTATGGCTACACCTTC.

The V call is TRBV29-1, the J call TRBJ2-7; D perhaps matches TRBD2 (5 bases). The germline V gene encodes CDR1 SQVTM and CDR2 ANQGSEA. This CDR3 contains 13 residues. Deletions cut 1 base from V and 7 bases from J, with 14 bases between. The CDR3 DNA reads TGCAGCGTTGAAGTAGGCTCCTCGGGGGAGCAGTACTTC. Its translation: CSVEVGSSGEQYF.

This chain links TRBV18 with TRBJ2-3, with 10 bases identical to TRBD2. The germline V gene has CDR1 KGHSH and CDR2 LQKENI. This CDR3 has 17 amino acids. V shed 4 bases and J 1 base; nucleotides not matched to a gene: 8. CDR3 residues: CASSQGTGTSGTDTQYF. Here the CDR3 DNA reads TGTGCCAGCTCACAGGGGACCGGGACTAGCGGCACAGATACGCAGTATTTT.

The sample holds a few counts of this clonotype. The rearrangement links TRBV28 to TRBJ1-5, with 7 bases lining up with TRBD1. This CDR3 has 16 residues. V lost 5 bases, J lost 2 bases, and 9 bases stayed unmatched. The V gene's germline CDR1 is MDHEN and CDR2 SYDVKM. CDR3 DNA: TGTGCCAGCAGTAAACAGAGGGGGCTCGGCAATCAGCCCCAGCATTTT. This gives the protein CASSKQRGLGNQPQHF.

This chain connects TRBV5-5 to TRBJ1-4; D unresolved. Germline CDR1 and CDR2: SGHKS and YYEKEE (reference sequence). V was cut by 0 bases and J by 4 bases, with 13 bases left in between. The CDR3 contains 16 residues. CDR3 DNA sequence: TGTGCCAGCAGCTTGGCGTCGTCCCAGAGTAATGAAAAACTGTTTTTT. It codes for CASSLASSQSNEKLFF.

This clonotype was detected a few times. The chain has TRBV7-2 and TRBJ2-7, with D unclear. V lost 3 bases and J 3 bases, leaving 12 bases between the germline ends. This CDR3 is built from 14 residues. Per the germline V gene, CDR1 is SGHTA and CDR2 is FQGNSA. DNA for the CDR3: TGTGCCAGCAGCTTTTATCCAGCCCACTACGAGCAGTACTTC. Its translation: CASSFYPAHYEQYF. The complete variable domain, with remaining parts taken from reference TRBV7-2 and TRBJ2-7, reads GAGVSQSPSNKVTEKGKDVELRCDPISGHTALYWYRQSLGQGLEFLIYFQGNSAPDKSGLPSDRFSAERTGGSVSTLTIQRTQQEDSAVYLCASSFYPAHYEQYFGPGTRLTVT.

There are a few counts of this clonotype. The gene calls are TRBV7-2 and TRBJ1-4; 7 nucleotides align to TRBD1. This CDR3 contains 15 residues. The germline V gene has CDR1 SGHTA and CDR2 FQGNSA. V was pared by 4 bases and J by 5 bases, with 7 bases of the junction left unmatched. The CDR3 DNA reads as TGTGCCAGCAGCTCTCGACAGGGTTTAAATGAAAAACTGTTTTTT. Translation: CASSSRQGLNEKLFF.

The chain recombines TRBV7-6 with TRBJ2-5, with TRBD1 identical over 7 bases. The CDR3 is made up of 15 amino acids. V lost 4 bases and J lost 4; bases outside the gene matches: 9. CDR1 and CDR2 (germline): SGHVS, FNYEAQ. CDR3 DNA sequence: TGTGCCAGCAGCTCTAACAGGGGTTTGGGAGAGACCCAGTACTTC. It specifies CASSSNRGLGETQYF. Full variable domain (rest looked up from reference TRBV7-6 and TRBJ2-5): GAGVSQSPRYKVTKRGQDVALRCDPISGHVSLYWYRQALGQGPEFLTYFNYEAQQDKSGLPNDRFSAERPEGSISTLTIQRTEQRDSAMYRCASSSNRGLGETQYFGPGTRLLVL.

The chain carries TRBV10-3 and TRBJ2-5; TRBD2 matches at 8 bases. This CDR3 spans 13 amino acids. V trimming: 4 bases; J trimming: 3 bases; junction bases outside the gene matches: 1. Germline V CDR1 and CDR2: ENHRY, SYGVKD. CDR3 DNA: TGTGCCATCAGTGGAGCGGGGGAAGAGACCCAGTACTTC. Its protein is CAISGAGEETQYF.

The chain joins TRBV7-2 to TRBJ2-1; 9 bases line up with TRBD2. The J segment lost 2 bases and the V segment lost 5 bases, leaving 4 bases of the junction unmatched. CDR1 and CDR2 (germline): SGHTA, FQGNSA. CDR3 size: 15 residues. The CDR3 here is CASSRIAGAYNEQFF. DNA for the CDR3: TGTGCCAGCAGCCGGATAGCGGGGGCCTACAATGAGCAGTTCTTC.

This chain connects TRBV24-1 to TRBJ1-5; TRBD1 might be the D (5 bases). V dropped 4 bases and J dropped 7 bases, with 10 bases sitting between them. The germline V gene encodes CDR1 KGHDR and CDR2 SFDVKD. This CDR3 comprises 13 residues. The DNA for the CDR3 is TGTGCCACCAGTGACAGGGTGGGACAGCCCCAGCATTTT. Translating it yields CATSDRVGQPQHF.

The chain uses TRBV11-2 and TRBJ1-5, with no clear D. The CDR3 covers 17 residues. From germline, CDR1 is SGHAT and CDR2 FQNNGV. Deletions cut 0 bases from V and 4 bases from J, with 16 bases between. The CDR3 loop reads CASSLDRVRDGNQPQHF. CDR3 sequence (DNA): TGTGCCAGCAGCTTAGATCGAGTGAGGGATGGAAATCAGCCCCAGCATTTT. The full variable domain, its missing parts supplied by reference TRBV11-2 and TRBJ1-5, is EAGVAQSPRYKIIEKRQSVAFWCNPISGHATLYWYQQILGQGPKLLIQFQNNGVVDDSQLPKDRFSAERLKGVDSTLKIQPAKLEDSAVYLCASSLDRVRDGNQPQHFGDGTRLSIL.

This chain uses TRBV27 with TRBJ2-2, with D unclear. The CDR3 extends over 14 amino acids. CDR1 MNHEY and CDR2 SMNVEV come from the germline V gene (reference sequence). Trimming removed 6 bases from V and 6 bases from J, with 14 bases in between. The CDR3 loop reads CASSYSQASGELFF. CDR3 bases: TGTGCCAGCAGCTATAGCCAAGCTTCCGGGGAGCTGTTTTTT.

This clonotype was seen a few times. V gene TRBV6-2 or TRBV6-3 combines with J gene TRBJ2-6, with TRBD2 matching over 8 bases. V dropped 7 bases and J dropped 0; count of bases not matched to a gene: 8. This CDR3 has 17 residues. The germline gives CDR1 MNHEY, CDR2 SVGEGT. The CDR3: CASTSSGYHSGANVLTF. The CDR3 DNA reads TGTGCCAGCACCTCTAGCGGGTATCACTCTGGGGCCAACGTCCTGACTTTC.

This clonotype was observed many times. The V gene is TRBV2, the J gene TRBJ2-1; no definite D call. With 6 bases removed from V and 2 bases from J, the gap between germline ends came to 2 bases. The germline gives CDR1 SNHLY, CDR2 FYNNEI. This CDR3 comprises 11 residues. The CDR3 region has the DNA TGTGCCAGCAGGACCTACAATGAGCAGTTCTTC. The encoded protein is CASRTYNEQFF.

Worth noting for this clonotype: The junction departs from the called germline gene at one end, perhaps through a read error. The chain has TRBV5-1 and TRBJ2-6; D is perhaps TRBD2 (7 bases). Germline CDR1 is SGHRS and CDR2 is YFSETQ. This CDR3 region has 20 residues. Written as DNA, the CDR3 is TGCGCCAGCAGCTTGTTGGTTACCACAGCCCCTCGAGGGGGGGCCAACGTCCTGACTTTT. This translates into CASSLLVTTAPRGGANVLTF.

The chain joins TRBV15 to TRBJ2-5, with a weak D call TRBD1 (5 bases). CDR3 length: 13 amino acids. Between the trimmed V and J ends, which lost 1 base and 9 bases, there was a span of 12 bases. CDR1 is LNHNV, CDR2 YYDKDF, per germline (reference sequence). The DNA for the CDR3 is TGTGCCACCAGCAGAGTGGGGCGAAGGGCCCAGTACTTC. It specifies CATSRVGRRAQYF. The full variable domain, its missing parts supplied by reference TRBV15 and TRBJ2-5, is DAMVIQNPRYQVTQFGKPVTLSCSQTLNHNVMYWYQQKSSQAPKLLFHYYDKDFNNEADTPDNFQSRRPNTSFCFLDIRSPGLGDTAMYLCATSRVGRRAQYFGPGTRLLVL.

The chain links TRBV4-1 to TRBJ2-1; 9 bases map to TRBD1. V trimming: 2 bases; J trimming: 6 bases; junction bases outside the gene matches: 11. This CDR3 has 17 residues. CDR1 is MGHRA and CDR2 is YSYEKL in the germline V gene. CDR3 in amino acids: CASSQPGGGQGLNEQFF. The CDR3 DNA reads as TGCGCCAGCAGCCAACCAGGGGGGGGACAGGGACTCAATGAGCAGTTCTTC.